This TCR beta chain was documented in a study of blood T cell repertoires in COVID-19. The wider study: Samples taken during acute and convalescent COVID-19 were collected in the United States, Italy and Spain. In each case, the material was cDNA or gDNA derived from T cells, B-cell-depleted T cells, or PBMCs.

This CDR3 comprises 12 residues. The germline V gene encodes CDR1 SGHTA and CDR2 FQGNSA. The ends were cut back, 4 bases at V and 4 bases at J, with 7 bases in the middle. TCRdb keeps only in-frame clones here, not all; method: immunoSEQ multiplex PCR. The sample has about 360,000 clones, around 88% seen once. The receptor comes from a man aged 25-45 years with active or convalescent COVID-19. J is TRBJ2-5 and V is TRBV7-2; D gene unclear. Sequencing was carried out using peripheral blood. The chain's CDR3 is CASSSQAETQYF. CDR3 coding DNA: TGTGCCAGCAGCTCCCAAGCAGAGACCCAGTACTTC.